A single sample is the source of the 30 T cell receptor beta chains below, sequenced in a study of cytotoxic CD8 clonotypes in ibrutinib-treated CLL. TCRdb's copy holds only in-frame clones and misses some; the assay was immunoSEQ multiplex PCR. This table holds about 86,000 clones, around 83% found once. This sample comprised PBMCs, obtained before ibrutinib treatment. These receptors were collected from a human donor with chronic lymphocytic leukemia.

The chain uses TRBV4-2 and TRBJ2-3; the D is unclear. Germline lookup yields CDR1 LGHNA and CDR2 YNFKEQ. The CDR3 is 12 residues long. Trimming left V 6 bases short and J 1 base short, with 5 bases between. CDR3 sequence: CASRRGTDTQYF. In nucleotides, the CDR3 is TGTGCCAGCAGGCGAGGCACAGATACGCAGTATTTT.

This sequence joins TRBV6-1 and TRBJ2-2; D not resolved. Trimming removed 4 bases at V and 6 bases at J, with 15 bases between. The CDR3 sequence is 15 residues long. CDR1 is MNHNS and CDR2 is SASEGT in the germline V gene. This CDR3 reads CASSVRLLVSGELFF. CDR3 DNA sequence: TGTGCCAGCAGTGTACGCCTGTTGGTTTCCGGGGAGCTGTTTTTT.

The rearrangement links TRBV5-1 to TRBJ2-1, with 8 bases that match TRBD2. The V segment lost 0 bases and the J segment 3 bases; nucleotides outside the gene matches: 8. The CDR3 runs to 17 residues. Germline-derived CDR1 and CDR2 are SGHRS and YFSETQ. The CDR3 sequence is CASSLEGLGTNYNEQFF. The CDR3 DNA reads TGCGCCAGCAGCTTGGAGGGACTAGGAACAAACTACAATGAGCAGTTCTTC.

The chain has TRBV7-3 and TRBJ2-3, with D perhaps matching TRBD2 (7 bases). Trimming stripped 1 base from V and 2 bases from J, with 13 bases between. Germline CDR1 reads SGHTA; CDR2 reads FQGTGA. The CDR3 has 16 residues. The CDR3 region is CASSLRGGHITDTQYF. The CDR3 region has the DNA TGTGCCAGCAGCTTAAGGGGGGGCCATATCACAGATACGCAGTATTTT.

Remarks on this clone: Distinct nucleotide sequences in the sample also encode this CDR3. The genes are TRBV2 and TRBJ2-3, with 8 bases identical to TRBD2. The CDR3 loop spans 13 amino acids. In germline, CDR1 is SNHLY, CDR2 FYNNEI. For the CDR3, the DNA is TGTGCTTCTACTAGCGGCTACACAGATACGCAGTATTTT. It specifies CASTSGYTDTQYF.

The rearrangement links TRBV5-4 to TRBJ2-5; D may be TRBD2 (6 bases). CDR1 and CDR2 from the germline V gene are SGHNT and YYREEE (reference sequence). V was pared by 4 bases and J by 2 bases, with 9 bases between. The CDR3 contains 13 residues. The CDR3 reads CASSQTRQETQYF. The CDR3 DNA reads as TGTGCCAGCAGCCAGACTAGGCAAGAGACCCAGTACTTC.

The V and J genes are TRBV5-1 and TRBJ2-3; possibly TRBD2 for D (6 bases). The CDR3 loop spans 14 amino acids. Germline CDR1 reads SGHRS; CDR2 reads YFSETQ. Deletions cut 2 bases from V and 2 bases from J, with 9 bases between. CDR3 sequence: CASSFSGSTDTQYF. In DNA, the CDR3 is TGCGCCAGCAGCTTCAGCGGGTCCACAGATACGCAGTATTTT.

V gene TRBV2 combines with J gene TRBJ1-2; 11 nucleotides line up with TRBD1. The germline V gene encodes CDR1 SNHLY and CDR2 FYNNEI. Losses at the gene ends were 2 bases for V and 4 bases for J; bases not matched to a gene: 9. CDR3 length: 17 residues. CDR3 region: CASSELDRGRGSYGYTF. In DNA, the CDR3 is TGTGCCAGCAGTGAACTGGACAGGGGGCGTGGGAGCTATGGCTACACCTTC.

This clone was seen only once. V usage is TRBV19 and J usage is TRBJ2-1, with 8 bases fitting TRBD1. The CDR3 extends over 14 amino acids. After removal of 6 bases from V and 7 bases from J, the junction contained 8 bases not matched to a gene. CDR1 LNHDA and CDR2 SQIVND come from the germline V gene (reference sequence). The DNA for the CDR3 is TGTGCCAGTAGCGGACAGGGTACTGTTAATGAGCAGTTCTTC. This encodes CASSGQGTVNEQFF.

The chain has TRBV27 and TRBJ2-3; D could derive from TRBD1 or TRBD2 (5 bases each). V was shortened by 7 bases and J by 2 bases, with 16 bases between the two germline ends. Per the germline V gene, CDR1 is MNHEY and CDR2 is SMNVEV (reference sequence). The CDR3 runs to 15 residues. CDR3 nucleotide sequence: TGTGCCAGCACCCAGAGGGGTTTGACCACAGATACGCAGTATTTT. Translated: CASTQRGLTTDTQYF.

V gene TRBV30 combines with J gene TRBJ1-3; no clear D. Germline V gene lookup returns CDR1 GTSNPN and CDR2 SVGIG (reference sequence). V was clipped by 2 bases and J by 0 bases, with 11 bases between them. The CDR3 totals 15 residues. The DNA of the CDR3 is TGTGCCTGGAGTCACAGTCTTAACTCTGGAAACACCATATATTTT. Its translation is CAWSHSLNSGNTIYF.

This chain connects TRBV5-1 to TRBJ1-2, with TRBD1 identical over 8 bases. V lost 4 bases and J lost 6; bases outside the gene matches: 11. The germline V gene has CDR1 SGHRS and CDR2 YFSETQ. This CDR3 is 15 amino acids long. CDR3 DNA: TGCGCCAGCAGCCTCCTAGGACAGGGTATCGATGGCTACACCTTC. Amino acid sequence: CASSLLGQGIDGYTF.

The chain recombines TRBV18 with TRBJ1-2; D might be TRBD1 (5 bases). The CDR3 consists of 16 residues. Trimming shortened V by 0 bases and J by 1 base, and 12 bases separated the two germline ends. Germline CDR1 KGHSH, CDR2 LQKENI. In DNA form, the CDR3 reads TGTGCCAGCTCACCACCGGGGGAGAACCGTAACTATGGCTACACCTTC. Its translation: CASSPPGENRNYGYTF.

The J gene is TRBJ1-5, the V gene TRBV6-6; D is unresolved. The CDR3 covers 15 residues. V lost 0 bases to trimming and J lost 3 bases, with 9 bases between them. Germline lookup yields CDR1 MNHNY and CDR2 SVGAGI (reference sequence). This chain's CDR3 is CASSYSSQANQPQHF. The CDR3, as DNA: TGTGCCAGCAGTTACTCATCCCAAGCCAATCAGCCCCAGCATTTT.

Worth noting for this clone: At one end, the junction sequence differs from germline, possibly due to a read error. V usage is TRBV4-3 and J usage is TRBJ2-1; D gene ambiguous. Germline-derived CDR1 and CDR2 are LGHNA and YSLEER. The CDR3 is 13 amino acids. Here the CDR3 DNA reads TGCGCCAGCAGCCAAGATCAGAGCGTAACTCCTCTCTTC. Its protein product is CASSQDQSVTPLF.

The CDR3 DNA is TGTGCAAGTCGCTTAGCGTTCGGACCTTTGAACACTGAAGCTTTCTTT. Its translation: CASRLAFGPLNTEAFF. The V and J genes are TRBV12-2 and TRBJ1-1. TRBV12-2 is labeled a pseudogene. The CDR3 spans 16 residues.

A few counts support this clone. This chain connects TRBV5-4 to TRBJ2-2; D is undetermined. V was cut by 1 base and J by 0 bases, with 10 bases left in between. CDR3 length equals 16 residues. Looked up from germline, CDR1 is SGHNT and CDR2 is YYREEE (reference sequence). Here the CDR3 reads CASSLRKGANTGELFF. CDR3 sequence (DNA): TGTGCCAGCAGCTTGCGAAAGGGTGCGAACACCGGGGAGCTGTTTTTT.

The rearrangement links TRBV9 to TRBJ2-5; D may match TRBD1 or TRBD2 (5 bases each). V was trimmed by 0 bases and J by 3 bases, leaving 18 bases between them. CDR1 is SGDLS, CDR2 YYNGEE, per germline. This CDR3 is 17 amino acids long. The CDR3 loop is CASSVDVGVTRKETQYF. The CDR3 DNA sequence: TGTGCCAGCAGCGTAGACGTGGGGGTCACAAGAAAAGAGACCCAGTACTTC.

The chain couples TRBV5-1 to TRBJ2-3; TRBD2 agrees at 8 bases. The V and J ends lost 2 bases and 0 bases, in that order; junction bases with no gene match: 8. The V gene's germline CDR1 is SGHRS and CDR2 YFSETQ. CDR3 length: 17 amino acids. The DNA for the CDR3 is TGCGCCAGCAGCTTTAAAACTAGCGGACTTAGCACAGATACGCAGTATTTT. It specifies CASSFKTSGLSTDTQYF.

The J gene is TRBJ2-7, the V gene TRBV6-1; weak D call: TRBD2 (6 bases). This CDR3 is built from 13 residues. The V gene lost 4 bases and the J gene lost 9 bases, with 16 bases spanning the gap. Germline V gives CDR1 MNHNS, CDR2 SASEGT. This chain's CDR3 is CASSVSGPLGQYF. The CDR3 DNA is TGTGCCAGCAGTGTTAGCGGCCCCCTAGGGCAGTACTTC.

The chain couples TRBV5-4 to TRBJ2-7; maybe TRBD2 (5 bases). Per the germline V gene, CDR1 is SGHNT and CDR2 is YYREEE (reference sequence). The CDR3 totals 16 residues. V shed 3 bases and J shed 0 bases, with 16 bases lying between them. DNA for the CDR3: TGTGCCAGCAGCTACCTTAGCGCCTCCAGCTCCTACGAGCAGTACTTC. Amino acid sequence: CASSYLSASSSYEQYF.

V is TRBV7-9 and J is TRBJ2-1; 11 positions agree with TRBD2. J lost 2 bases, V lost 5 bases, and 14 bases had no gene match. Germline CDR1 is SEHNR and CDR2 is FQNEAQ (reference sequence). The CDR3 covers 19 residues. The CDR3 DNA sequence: TGTGCCAGCAGCCCATTACAGGGACTAGCGGCATCCGCCTACAATGAGCAGTTCTTC. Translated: CASSPLQGLAASAYNEQFF.

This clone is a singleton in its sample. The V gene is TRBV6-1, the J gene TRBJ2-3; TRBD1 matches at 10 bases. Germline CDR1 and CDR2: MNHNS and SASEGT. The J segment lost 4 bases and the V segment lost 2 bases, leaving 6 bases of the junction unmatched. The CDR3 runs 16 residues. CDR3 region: CASSEHVGQGADTQYF. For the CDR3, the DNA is TGTGCCAGCAGTGAACACGTTGGACAGGGGGCAGATACGCAGTATTTT.

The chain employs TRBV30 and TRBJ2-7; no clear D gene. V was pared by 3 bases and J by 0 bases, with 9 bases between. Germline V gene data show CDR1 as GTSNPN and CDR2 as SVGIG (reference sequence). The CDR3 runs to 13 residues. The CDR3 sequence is CAWRRKVSYEQYF. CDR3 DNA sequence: TGTGCCTGGAGACGGAAGGTCTCCTACGAGCAGTACTTC.

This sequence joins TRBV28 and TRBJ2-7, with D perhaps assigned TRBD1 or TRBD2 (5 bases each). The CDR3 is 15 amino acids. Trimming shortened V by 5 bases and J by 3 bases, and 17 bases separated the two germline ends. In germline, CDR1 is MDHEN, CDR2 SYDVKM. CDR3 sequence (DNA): TGTGCCAGCAGTGCCGGGACCTACCCCCTCTACGAGCAGTACTTC. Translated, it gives CASSAGTYPLYEQYF. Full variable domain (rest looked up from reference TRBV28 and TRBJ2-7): DVKVTQSSRYLVKRTGEKVFLECVQDMDHENMFWYRQDPGLGLRLIYFSYDVKMKEKGDIPEGYSVSREKKERFSLILESASTNQTSMYLCASSAGTYPLYEQYFGPGTRLTVT.

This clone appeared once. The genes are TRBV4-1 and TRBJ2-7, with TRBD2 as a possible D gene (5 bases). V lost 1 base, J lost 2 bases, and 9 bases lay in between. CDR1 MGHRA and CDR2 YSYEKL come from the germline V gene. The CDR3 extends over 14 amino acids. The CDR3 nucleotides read TGCGCCAGCAGCCAAGCCCCGGGAACCTACGAGCAGTACTTC. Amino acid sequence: CASSQAPGTYEQYF.

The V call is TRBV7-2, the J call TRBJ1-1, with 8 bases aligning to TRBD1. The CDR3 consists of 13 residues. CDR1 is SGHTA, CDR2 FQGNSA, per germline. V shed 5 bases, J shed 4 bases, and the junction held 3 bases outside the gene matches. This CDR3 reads CASSAGGATEAFF. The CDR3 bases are TGTGCCAGCAGCGCAGGGGGCGCCACTGAAGCTTTCTTT.

CDR3 protein: CASSIGQAIYGYTF. Here the CDR3 DNA reads TGTGCCAGTAGTATAGGGCAGGCGATCTATGGCTACACCTTC. The V and J genes are TRBV19 and TRBJ1-2; D is uncertain. Trimming pared 1 base from V and 4 bases from J, leaving 10 bases between. Germline V gene sequence: CDR1 LNHDA, CDR2 SQIVND (reference sequence). The CDR3 length is 14 residues.

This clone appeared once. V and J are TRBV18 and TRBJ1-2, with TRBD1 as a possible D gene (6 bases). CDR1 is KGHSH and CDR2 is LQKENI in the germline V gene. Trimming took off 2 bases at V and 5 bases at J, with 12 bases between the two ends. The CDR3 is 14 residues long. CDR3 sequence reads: CASSPTQGWYGYTF. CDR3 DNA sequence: TGTGCCAGCTCACCAACGCAGGGGTGGTATGGCTACACCTTC.

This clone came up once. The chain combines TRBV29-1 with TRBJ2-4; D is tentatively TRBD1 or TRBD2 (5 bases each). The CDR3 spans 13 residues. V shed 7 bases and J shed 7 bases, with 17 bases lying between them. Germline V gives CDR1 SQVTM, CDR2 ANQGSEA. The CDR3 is CSGTQGVWNIQYF. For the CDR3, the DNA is TGCAGCGGGACGCAGGGAGTCTGGAACATTCAGTACTTC. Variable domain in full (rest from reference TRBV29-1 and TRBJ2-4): SAVISQKPSRDICQRGTSLTIQCQVDSQVTMMFWYRQQPGQSLTLIATANQGSEATYESGFVIDKFPISRPNLTFSTLTVSNMSPEDSSIYLCSGTQGVWNIQYFGAGTRLSVL.